Below, one T cell receptor (beta chain) is given with its context. There are a few counts of this clonotype. Its antigen has not been determined. The sample holds no much larger clone one base away, and base qualities are not on file. From the cysteine up to the phenylalanine, the CDR3 has a length of 12 residues. Of all the DNA, just the CDR3 is kept, 36 bases in frame from base 1. The germline V gene yields ENHRY for CDR1 and SYGVKD for CDR2. V loses 5 bases of germline sequence and J loses 10 bases, and the interval between the two ends is 12 bases. The data originate from a study of identical twins (dated by TCRdb to 2016 to 2017). With regard to the full study: The study deep-sequenced TCR alpha and beta repertoires from monozygotic twins, unrelated adults of various ages and cord blood to test whether fetal clonotypes persist. Replicate twin experiments were performed at different times using different library preparation protocols to rule out contamination. Study-level results and caveats: Because the same donors could not be followed over many years, conclusions were based on cross-sectional statistical analysis. Abundant cord blood beta clonotypes had fewer insertions, young adult naive repertoires showed a similar but weaker trend, and memory repertoires showed no such trend. Out-of-frame TCR alpha sequences shared between twins showed an excess of low generation-probability sequences compared with coincidental sharing between unrelated individuals. Zero-insertion analyses could be partly confounded by invariant T cells such as MAIT and iNKT, though diverse VJ usage argued against such confounding for most clonotypes. A weaker excess of twin sharing was found in beta out-of-frame sequences because the signal-to-noise ratio was lowered by fewer shared sequences. In monozygotic twins, recombination models systematically underestimated out-of-frame TCR alpha sharing, but the models matched the sharing seen between unrelated individuals.

Every donor in the study was a healthy Caucasian. Three pairs of female monozygotic twins, all aged 18 to 29 years, were included in the twin cohort. RNA for TCR libraries was isolated from peripheral blood mononuclear cells. Libraries came from 5' RACE. The listed sequencing device is Illumina HiSeq 2000. A universal primer binding site was added through template switching, and the final cDNA carried a unique molecular identifier so that TCR cDNA molecules could be counted accurately. Specific primers in the conserved constant-segment region were used to synthesize first-strand cDNA for TCR alpha and beta chains. To control for contamination, every cDNA library carried two barcodes: a SMART-Mk sample barcode plus Illumina barcodes. TruSeq adapter sequences and Illumina sample barcodes were added in two successive PCR steps. The Illumina HiSeq platform was used with custom primers to sequence TCR alpha and beta cDNA libraries. As for how the authors treated the data: Raw reads were processed with MiGEC to extract unique molecular identifiers, and MiXCR was used to determine CDR3 positions. For each individual, recombination models were inferred using an EM algorithm with the repgenHMM and IGoR tools. Shared clonotype analysis was performed with the tcR package in R, normalizing sharing by the product of cloneset sizes. To study raw recombination free of thymic and clonal selection effects, out-of-frame nonproductive sequences were analyzed. The raw public reads went through TCRdb reprocessing: fastp at Q25, MiXCR clone calling, in-frame beta chains kept. Under each unique CDR3 protein, matching rows form one entry showing the most common genes and DNA. The V and J calls come from TCRdb's annotation, not from the publication. The sample records more than 600,000 distinct CDR3 sequences, around a sixth of which are singletons. The ten largest clones capture about 12% of the sample.

The same sample was also studied in work on T cells expressing NK-cell markers. The second study, in turn, reports: TCR beta-chain repertoires were profiled in sorted CD3+CD56+NKG2C+, CD3+CD56+NKG2C- and CD3+CD56-NKG2C+ T-cell subsets from several donors. Of the eight sequenced donors, seven were found to be HCMV-seropositive and one was found to be HCMV-seronegative. In several experiments an anti-gammadeltaTCR antibody was added to restrict sorting to alphabetaTCR-expressing T cells. For roughly 6 donors, the dominant CD3+CD56+NKG2C+ clonotypes were among the top 10 CD8+ clonotypes and accounted for about 1.0-7.0% of CD8+ T cells. Those dominant clonotypes were again the most abundant among CD3+CD56-NKG2C+ cells in a few donors, at about 25-60.1%. It remained unclear whether the expanded NKG2C-expressing T cell clones were specific for HCMV antigens. The study sequenced eight donors, all healthy volunteers chosen at random: three men and five women. HCMV serostatus was determined by detecting HCMV-specific IgG in serum with a commercial ELISA kit. For more than 5 donors, unsorted PBMC were also used to sequence bulk peripheral blood T-cell repertoires. MIGEC was used to demultiplex reads and group the reads by UMI, and MiTCR was used to assemble and quantify clonotypes. To remove erroneous sequences, TCR cDNA sequences were retained only when supported by two or more reads. The tcR package was used for downstream repertoire analysis, and clonotypes were matched between fractions using CDR3 nucleotide sequence together with V segment. VDJmatch was used to annotate antigen specificity against VDJdb, with one amino acid substitution in CDR3 allowed.

The material sequenced was PBMCs. Recombination linked TRBV10-3 to TRBJ2-4; the D segment could be TRBD1, given 5 matching bases. The TCR sequence derives from a woman aged 18 to 35 in good health. This receptor carries the CDR3 CAISQGSVIQYF. The sequence in DNA is TGTGCCATCAGTCAGGGATCAGTTATTCAGTACTTC.